This note documents a single T cell receptor (beta chain) sequence. The antigen is undetermined. The entry originates in a study of blood T cells in healthy people across ages. V dropped 4 bases and J dropped 4; count of bases not matched to a gene: 8. Germline CDR1 is MDHEN and CDR2 is SYDVKM. This CDR3 has 15 amino acids. Next came a second PCR, run for about 7 to 11 cycles, which used a sample-barcoded 5' primer along with a J-beta primer mix. Researchers report that a template-switch adaptor with 12 random nucleotides tagged each cDNA molecule. TCRdb fed the 5' RACE reads into MiXCR, producing one record per CDR3 protein. The sample holds fewer than 700,000 distinct CDR3 sequences; roughly two fifths are singletons and the top ten take 30%. Regarding the study as a whole: Older age coincided with a roughly linear decline in TCR beta diversity per million T cells.

The sequenced sample was blood. The source is a man aged 80 or over in good health. The rearrangement joins TRBV28 to TRBJ2-7; 9 bases match TRBD1. The CDR3 loop reads CASSSSGTGRYEQYF. CDR3 nucleotide sequence: TGTGCCAGCAGTTCATCCGGGACAGGGCGATACGAGCAGTACTTC.